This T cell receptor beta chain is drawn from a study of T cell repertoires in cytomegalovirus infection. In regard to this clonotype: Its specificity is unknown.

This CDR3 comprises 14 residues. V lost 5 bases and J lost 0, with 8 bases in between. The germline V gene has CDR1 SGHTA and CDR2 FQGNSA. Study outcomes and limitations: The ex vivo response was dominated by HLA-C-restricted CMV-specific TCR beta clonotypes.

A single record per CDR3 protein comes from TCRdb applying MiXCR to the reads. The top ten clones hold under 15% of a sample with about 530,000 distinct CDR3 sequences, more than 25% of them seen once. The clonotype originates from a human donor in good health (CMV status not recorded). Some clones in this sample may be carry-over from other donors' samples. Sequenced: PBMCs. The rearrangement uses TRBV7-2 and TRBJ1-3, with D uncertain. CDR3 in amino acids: CASSAAGSGNTIYF. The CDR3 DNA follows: TGTGCCAGCAGCGCCGCCGGCTCTGGAAACACCATATATTTT. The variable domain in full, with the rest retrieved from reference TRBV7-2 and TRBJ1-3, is GAGVSQSPSNKVTEKGKDVELRCDPISGHTALYWYRQSLGQGLEFLIYFQGNSAPDKSGLPSDRFSAERTGGSVSTLTIQRTQQEDSAVYLCASSAAGSGNTIYFGEGSWLTVV.